This T cell receptor beta chain derives from a study of CD8+CD57+ T cells in acquired aplastic anemia. General observations from the study: The study found no significant CD8+ Simpson's diversity difference between patients and controls.

An expansion of CD8+CD57+ cells by flow cytometry had been shown in patients chosen for sequencing. Patients had undergone no therapy by the time their blood was sampled. The CDR3 is made up of 15 amino acids. Germline V gene sequence: CDR1 DFQATT, CDR2 SNEGSKA (reference sequence). Trimming left V 2 bases short and J 5 bases short, with 17 bases between. As concerns this clonotype: No antigen is known for it.

TCR beta VDJ and CDR3 profiles were obtained from a genomic DNA template. TCRdb re-derived calls from the reads in MiXCR, one entry per CDR3 protein. The table lists a few hundred thousand distinct CDR3 sequences, around 32% of them singletons, with 0.75% to 0.95% in the top ten. The chain couples TRBV20-1 to TRBJ2-3; D possibly uses TRBD1 or TRBD2 (5 bases each). The sample consisted of sorted CD4+, CD8+, or CD8+CD57+ T cells (not recorded which) from PBMCs. The receptor's source is a human donor with aplastic anemia. The CDR3 bases are TGCAGTGCTAGAATAGCCGGGACCACGAAAGATACGCAGTATTTT. This gives the protein CSARIAGTTKDTQYF.